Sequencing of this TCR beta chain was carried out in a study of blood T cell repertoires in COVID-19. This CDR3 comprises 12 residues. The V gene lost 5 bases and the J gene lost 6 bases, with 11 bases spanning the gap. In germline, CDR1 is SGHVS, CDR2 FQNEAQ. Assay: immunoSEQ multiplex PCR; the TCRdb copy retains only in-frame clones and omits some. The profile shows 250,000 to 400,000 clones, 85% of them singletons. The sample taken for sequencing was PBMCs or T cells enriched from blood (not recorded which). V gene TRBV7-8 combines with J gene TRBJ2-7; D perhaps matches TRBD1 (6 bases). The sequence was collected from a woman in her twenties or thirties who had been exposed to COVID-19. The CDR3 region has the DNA TGTGCCAGCAGCCCAGGGGCGTCCGAGCAGTACTTC. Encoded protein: CASSPGASEQYF.